Listed below are T cell receptor beta chains from one sample, sequenced in a study of T cells after yellow fever vaccination. TCRdb used MiXCR to reprocess the 5' RACE reads, holding one entry per CDR3 protein. This sample has fewer than 500,000 distinct CDR3 sequences; 18% occur once, and the top ten carry about a sixth. The sample consisted of PBMCs, taken before the yellow fever booster vaccination. The receptors stem from a man aged 18 to 29 who received the YFV17D yellow fever vaccine. The CDR3 runs from the conserved cysteine through the conserved F or W.

V gene	J gene	CDR3 protein
TRBV7-9	TRBJ1-2	CASSFGNNYGYTF
TRBV4-1	TRBJ1-2	CASKDLTGKNYGYTF
TRBV7-2	TRBJ1-5	CASSYIGTLTQHF
TRBV20-1	TRBJ2-2	CSARDPGVPNTGELFF
TRBV29-1	TRBJ1-1	CSGDGGALDTEAFF
TRBV10-3	TRBJ2-5	CAIKPSGGVQETQYF
TRBV7-2	TRBJ2-5	CASSLMGPRGETQYF
TRBV6-2/TRBV6-3	TRBJ1-1	CASTTRRADTEAFF
TRBV12-3/TRBV12-4	TRBJ1-2	CASSFGRGHGYTF
TRBV4-1	TRBJ1-1	CASSQMTGANTEAFF
TRBV11-2	TRBJ1-2	CASSSTSTREYGYTF
TRBV10-3	TRBJ2-1	CAISGGSYNEQFF
TRBV15	TRBJ1-2	CATSRGTGTPYYGYTF
TRBV4-3	TRBJ2-5	CASSQVAGRIQYF
TRBV20-1	TRBJ2-7	CSASFGGGQGEQYF
TRBV12-5	TRBJ2-5	CASANGETQYF
TRBV5-1	TRBJ1-2	CASTWDRVDYGYTF
TRBV20-1	TRBJ2-3	CSARGPLTDTQYF
TRBV6-2/TRBV6-3	TRBJ2-3	CASSPLDTQYF
TRBV6-6	TRBJ1-6	CASSSSYNSPLHF
TRBV27	TRBJ1-5	CASSFTGGQPQHF
TRBV7-3	TRBJ1-6	CASSWDRESPLHF
TRBV6-2/TRBV6-3	TRBJ2-2	CASSYSTSGGANTGELFF
TRBV20-1	TRBJ1-6	CSTRTGEGSPLHF
TRBV15	TRBJ2-3	CATSPHRGSTDTQYF
TRBV7-3	TRBJ2-2	CASSPGLAWTGELFF
TRBV28	TRBJ1-1	CASSGPLNTEAFF
TRBV20-1	TRBJ1-1	CSARVTGRYNMNTEAFF
TRBV6-5	TRBJ2-1	CASSQPGGDNEQFF
TRBV11-2	TRBJ2-3	CASSPTGGHTDTQYF
TRBV5-1	TRBJ1-1	CASSLERVGYSTEAFF
TRBV7-6	TRBJ1-4	CASSTNEKLFF
TRBV24-1	TRBJ2-2	CATGAGQGTAGELFF
TRBV6-5	TRBJ1-2	CASSYQGNYTF
TRBV20-1	TRBJ2-7	CSARGRNEQYF
TRBV7-3	TRBJ2-6	CASSSGTAGANVLTF
TRBV4-2	TRBJ1-1	CASSQEGTGDSIEAFF
TRBV7-2	TRBJ2-7	CARVGGRKAKQYF
TRBV5-4	TRBJ2-3	CASSLGLATADTQYF
TRBV5-1	TRBJ2-4	CASSEGLAGGRNIQYF
TRBV29-1	TRBJ1-2	CSVADYGYTF
TRBV12-3/TRBV12-4	TRBJ2-5	CASSLVLQQETQYF
TRBV7-2	TRBJ2-3	CASSWASGVADTQYF
TRBV12-3/TRBV12-4	TRBJ1-5	CASRKDSGNQPQHF
TRBV5-1	TRBJ1-2	CASSFDGDYGYTF
TRBV20-1	TRBJ2-1	CSAFPMGNEQFF
TRBV12-3/TRBV12-4	TRBJ2-1	CASRSSGGYYNEQFF
TRBV6-2/TRBV6-3	TRBJ2-1	CASTRGRGPRLWEQFF
TRBV27	TRBJ2-7	CASSFIAAKSKQYF
TRBV7-3	TRBJ1-1	CASSLTGGLLPTEAFF
TRBV27	TRBJ2-3	CASKPFGTGGTDTQYF